Listed here are 28 T cell receptor beta chains from one sample, sequenced in a study of long-term antiretroviral therapy in people with HIV. Researchers report immunoSEQ v3.0 was run at survey level. TCRdb's copy holds only in-frame clones and misses some; the assay was immunoSEQ multiplex PCR. The table lists fewer than 35,000 clones, approximately 85% of them singletons, with 4.4% in the top ten. Source: unsorted PBMCs, taken about 3.5 years after starting antiretroviral therapy. These receptors were taken from a man between 18 and 35 years old with HIV.

The chain has TRBV9 and TRBJ1-1; no reliable D call. V was cut by 3 bases and J by 1 base, with 7 bases left in between. Germline-derived CDR1 and CDR2 are SGDLS and YYNGEE. There are 13 residues in the CDR3. The CDR3 loop reads CASSALTNTEAFF. In DNA, the CDR3 is TGTGCCAGCAGCGCTCTTACGAACACTGAAGCTTTCTTT.

The gene calls are TRBV6-5 and TRBJ1-3; no clear D. V was trimmed by 4 bases and J by 0 bases, leaving 13 bases between them. This CDR3 contains 16 residues. CDR1 and CDR2 (germline): MNHEY, SVGAGI. DNA of the CDR3: TGTGCCAGCAGTTTAAAACCCCGGGGCTCTGGAAACACCATATATTTT. It encodes CASSLKPRGSGNTIYF.

The chain is built from TRBV5-6 and TRBJ2-1, with D tentatively TRBD2 (5 bases). Germline V gene data show CDR1 as SGHDT and CDR2 as YYEEEE. The CDR3 runs 11 residues. Trimming stripped 5 bases from V and 7 bases from J, with 7 bases between. In DNA form, the CDR3 reads TGTGCCAGCAGGAGAGGGAATGAGCAGTTCTTC. This gives the protein CASRRGNEQFF.

This chain uses TRBV7-9 with TRBJ2-7; D assignment may be TRBD1 or TRBD2 (5 bases each). The CDR3 has 13 amino acids. Germline CDR1 reads SEHNR; CDR2 reads FQNEAQ (reference sequence). Trimming took off 9 bases at V and 2 bases at J, with 14 bases between the two ends. CDR3 loop: CASRGGSTYEQYF. In DNA form, the CDR3 reads TGTGCCAGTCGGGGCGGGTCGACCTACGAGCAGTACTTC.

This clone was seen a single time. This chain's CDR3 is CASSERRESEKLFF. Here the CDR3 DNA reads TGTGCCAGCAGTGAGCGTAGGGAATCTGAAAAACTGTTTTTT. The genes are TRBV2 and TRBJ1-4, with D hard to call. V was shortened by 3 bases and J by 7 bases, with 12 bases between the two germline ends. The CDR3 runs 14 residues. Germline loops: CDR1 SNHLY, CDR2 FYNNEI. The full variable domain, its missing parts supplied by reference TRBV2 and TRBJ1-4, is EPEVTQTPSHQVTQMGQEVILRCVPISNHLYFYWYRQILGQKVEFLVSFYNNEISEKSEIFDDQFSVERPDGSNFTLKIRSTKLEDSAMYFCASSERRESEKLFFGSGTQLSVL.

This chain links TRBV27 with TRBJ1-2; TRBD1 aligns across 9 bases. The V gene's germline CDR1 is MNHEY and CDR2 SMNVEV (reference sequence). After removal of 6 bases from V and 5 bases from J, the junction contained 13 bases not matched to a gene. The CDR3 spans 16 residues. The CDR3 coding sequence is TGTGCCAGCAGCCCCGGGGCCGGGACAGGGCCATATGGCTACACCTTC. Translation: CASSPGAGTGPYGYTF.

The rearrangement links TRBV12-5 to TRBJ2-7; D is perhaps TRBD1 or TRBD2 (5 bases each). The V gene lost 2 bases and the J gene lost 3 bases, with 20 bases spanning the gap. CDR1 and CDR2 from the germline V gene are LGHNT and FRNRAP. The CDR3 is made up of 17 amino acids. The CDR3 protein is CASGLPSPHGGGYEQYF. The CDR3 DNA is TGTGCTAGTGGTTTGCCGTCTCCACACGGTGGGGGCTACGAGCAGTACTTC.

This chain links TRBV7-9 with TRBJ2-7, with 8 bases fitting TRBD1. Germline values: CDR1 SEHNR, CDR2 FQNEAQ (reference sequence). The trim removed 5 bases at V and 3 bases at J, leaving 3 bases unmatched. This CDR3 is 13 amino acids long. CDR3 amino acids: CASSDRGYYEQYF. As DNA, the CDR3 is TGTGCCAGCAGCGACAGGGGCTACTACGAGCAGTACTTC.

The rearrangement links TRBV6-6 to TRBJ2-7; 7 nucleotides agree with TRBD1. Germline assignment: CDR1 MNHNY and CDR2 SVGAGI (reference sequence). Trimming took 4 bases from V and 2 from J; bases not matched to a gene: 5. This CDR3 has 14 residues. The CDR3 protein is CASSSKGQTYEQYF. CDR3 bases: TGTGCCAGCAGTTCAAAGGGACAGACCTACGAGCAGTACTTC.

V is TRBV7-5 and J is TRBJ1-2; the table's D gene call, TRBD1, was not cross checked with the DNA. TRBV7-5 is recorded as a pseudogene. CDR3 length: 17 residues. The CDR3 bases are TGTGCCAGAAGCTTAGATGGGACAGGGACCCCCAGGGGTGGCTACACCTTC. Translated: CARSLDGTGTPRGGYTF.

This chain joins TRBV6-1 and TRBJ1-3, with D perhaps matching TRBD1 (5 bases). Per the germline V gene, CDR1 is MNHNS and CDR2 is SASEGT. This CDR3 has 15 amino acids. V lost 3 bases and J 4 bases, leaving 13 bases between the germline ends. CDR3 in amino acids: CASSDDFREGNTIYF. In nucleotides, the CDR3 is TGTGCCAGCAGTGATGATTTCAGGGAGGGAAACACCATATATTTT.

V and J are TRBV5-6 and TRBJ1-3, with D tentatively TRBD1 (5 bases). Germline values: CDR1 SGHDT, CDR2 YYEEEE. The CDR3 has 15 residues. V shed 2 bases and J shed 0 bases, with 9 bases lying between them. CDR3 coding DNA: TGTGCCAGCAGCTTAGTCACAGGCTCTGGAAACACCATATATTTT. It encodes CASSLVTGSGNTIYF.

The CDR3: CASSLPGVHEQYF. CDR3 DNA: TGTGCCAGCAGTCTCCCAGGGGTCCACGAGCAGTACTTC. This chain uses TRBV28 with TRBJ2-7; D perhaps matches TRBD1 (6 bases). CDR1 and CDR2 (germline): MDHEN, SYDVKM. This CDR3 region has 13 residues. The V and J ends lost 5 bases and 5 bases respectively, with 13 bases between them.

V is TRBV6-1 and J is TRBJ1-6; tentatively, D is TRBD1 (5 bases). The V gene's germline CDR1 is MNHNS and CDR2 SASEGT. The CDR3 is 13 amino acids. Trimming removed 3 bases at V and 5 bases at J, with 5 bases between. In DNA form, the CDR3 reads TGTGCCAGCAGTGACAGGGATAATTCACCCCTCCACTTT. Its translation: CASSDRDNSPLHF.

There are a few counts of this clone. This chain links TRBV19 with TRBJ1-2; D gene ambiguous. V lost 10 bases and J 1 base, leaving 16 bases between the germline ends. The length of the CDR3 is 14 residues. The germline CDR1 and CDR2 sequences are LNHDA and SQIVND (reference sequence). In DNA form, the CDR3 reads TGTGCCACTCCAACCGGGGAGAATAACTATGGCTACACCTTC. This sequence encodes CATPTGENNYGYTF.

This rearrangement joins TRBV6-5 to TRBJ2-7, with D tentatively TRBD1 (5 bases). This CDR3 region has 15 residues. Trimming left V 2 bases short and J 0 bases short, with 11 bases between. CDR1 is MNHEY, CDR2 SVGAGI, per germline. The CDR3 bases are TGTGCCAGCAGTTACCTCGGTGACAGCTCCTACGAGCAGTACTTC. It translates to CASSYLGDSSYEQYF.

The chain has TRBV6-5 and TRBJ2-5; D tentatively fits TRBD1 or TRBD2 (5 bases each). In germline, CDR1 is MNHEY, CDR2 SVGAGI. CDR3 size: 14 residues. Trimming took off 6 bases at V and 5 bases at J, with 16 bases between the two ends. The CDR3 sequence: CASRGVGAVETQYF. The DNA of the CDR3 is TGTGCCAGCAGGGGGGTCGGGGCAGTTGAGACCCAGTACTTC.

The chain carries TRBV19 and TRBJ2-4; D ambiguous. V shed 7 bases and J shed 0 bases, with 10 bases lying between them. The germline V gene encodes CDR1 LNHDA and CDR2 SQIVND (reference sequence). The CDR3 length is 14 residues. The CDR3 coding sequence is TGTGCCAGTACCCTAAATCTAGCCAAAAACATTCAGTACTTC. Its protein product is CASTLNLAKNIQYF.

V usage is TRBV6-6 and J usage is TRBJ2-2; D could derive from TRBD1 or TRBD2 (5 bases each). V was cut by 8 bases and J by 5 bases, with 15 bases left in between. Germline V lookup: CDR1 MNHNY, CDR2 SVGAGI (reference sequence). The CDR3 is 14 amino acids. The CDR3 here is CASVVGGETGELFF. CDR3 DNA: TGTGCCAGCGTTGTTGGGGGAGAAACCGGGGAGCTGTTTTTT.

The chain has TRBV6-6 and TRBJ2-7; 8 nucleotides line up with TRBD2. The CDR3 loop spans 16 amino acids. The germline CDR1 and CDR2 sequences are MNHNY and SVGAGI (reference sequence). V trimming: 8 bases; J trimming: 0 bases; junction bases outside the gene matches: 12. The CDR3 is CASSIQLAESSYEQYF. CDR3 bases: TGTGCCAGCTCCATCCAACTAGCGGAGAGCTCCTACGAGCAGTACTTC.

The chain uses TRBV1 and TRBJ2-6. TRBV1 is reported as a pseudogene. The CDR3 has 21 amino acids. The CDR3 loop reads CTSNHLFRVSVPFSGANVLTF. In DNA form, the CDR3 reads TGCACCAGCAACCACCTGTTTAGGGTCTCCGTCCCTTTTTCTGGGGCCAACGTCCTGACTTTC.

The chain uses TRBV28 and TRBJ2-1; TRBD2 matches at 7 bases. V was clipped by 8 bases and J by 4 bases; unmatched bases: 2. The germline V gene encodes CDR1 MDHEN and CDR2 SYDVKM. This CDR3 region has 12 residues. The chain's CDR3 is CASGGGYNEQFF. The CDR3 DNA follows: TGTGCCAGCGGGGGGGGTTACAATGAGCAGTTCTTC.

The chain is built from TRBV5-1 and TRBJ1-2; tentative D call: TRBD1 (5 bases). Germline V lookup: CDR1 SGHRS, CDR2 YFSETQ. Between the trimmed V and J ends, which lost 5 bases and 6 bases, there was a span of 14 bases. The CDR3 has 13 residues. The CDR3 nucleotides read TGCGCCAGCAGTTGGGGCGCCGGGGATGGCTACACCTTC. This sequence encodes CASSWGAGDGYTF.

V gene TRBV27 combines with J gene TRBJ1-2, with TRBD1 identical over 9 bases. Unmatched junction bases numbered 7, after V lost 4 bases and J lost 7 bases. In germline, CDR1 is MNHEY, CDR2 SMNVEV (reference sequence). The CDR3 sequence is 14 residues long. In DNA form, the CDR3 reads TGTGCCAGCAGTTCTACAGGGGGCTTGCGTGGCTACACCTTC. Translation: CASSSTGGLRGYTF.

The chain recombines TRBV6-5 with TRBJ2-7, with 10 bases matching TRBD1. J gave up 2 bases and V 5 bases, and 3 bases lay outside the gene matches. Germline V gene lookup returns CDR1 MNHEY and CDR2 SVGAGI. This CDR3 comprises 14 residues. The CDR3 DNA follows: TGTGCCAGCAGTAGACAGGGGGCGGCCTACGAGCAGTACTTC. Protein: CASSRQGAAYEQYF.

This chain joins TRBV9 and TRBJ1-2; the D gene is possibly TRBD1 (5 bases). V lost 0 bases, J lost 8 bases, and 11 bases lay in between. Germline CDR1 and CDR2: SGDLS and YYNGEE. CDR3 length: 13 amino acids. CDR3 amino acids: CASSVADSAGYTF. CDR3 DNA: TGTGCCAGCAGCGTAGCCGACAGTGCCGGCTACACCTTC.

By share, this clone counts as medium-sized. The V gene is TRBV9, the J gene TRBJ1-1, with a tentative D call TRBD1 (5 bases). This CDR3 spans 15 amino acids. Germline V lookup: CDR1 SGDLS, CDR2 YYNGEE. V was shortened by 0 bases and J by 2 bases, with 11 bases between the two germline ends. The CDR3 is CASSVGGKFNTEAFF. The CDR3 DNA reads TGTGCCAGCAGCGTAGGGGGGAAGTTTAACACTGAAGCTTTCTTT. The variable domain in full, with the rest retrieved from reference TRBV9 and TRBJ1-1, is DSGVTQTPKHLITATGQRVTLRCSPRSGDLSVYWYQQSLDQGLQFLIQYYNGEERAKGNILERFSAQQFPDLHSELNLSSLELGDSALYFCASSVGGKFNTEAFFGQGTRLTVV.

The rearrangement joins TRBV19 to TRBJ1-5, with D perhaps TRBD1 (5 bases). This CDR3 is built from 17 residues. CDR1 is LNHDA, CDR2 SQIVND, per germline (reference sequence). Trimming shortened V by 3 bases and J by 2 bases, and 17 bases separated the two germline ends. CDR3 residues: CASSMTPREGGNQPQHF. For the CDR3, the DNA is TGTGCCAGTAGTATGACCCCCAGGGAAGGTGGCAATCAGCCCCAGCATTTT. Based on the CDR3 plus reference TRBV19 and TRBJ1-5, the full variable domain is DGGITQSPKYLFRKEGQNVTLSCEQNLNHDAMYWYRQDPGQGLRLIYYSQIVNDFQKGDIAEGYSVSREKKESFPLTVTSAQKNPTAFYLCASSMTPREGGNQPQHFGDGTRLSIL.